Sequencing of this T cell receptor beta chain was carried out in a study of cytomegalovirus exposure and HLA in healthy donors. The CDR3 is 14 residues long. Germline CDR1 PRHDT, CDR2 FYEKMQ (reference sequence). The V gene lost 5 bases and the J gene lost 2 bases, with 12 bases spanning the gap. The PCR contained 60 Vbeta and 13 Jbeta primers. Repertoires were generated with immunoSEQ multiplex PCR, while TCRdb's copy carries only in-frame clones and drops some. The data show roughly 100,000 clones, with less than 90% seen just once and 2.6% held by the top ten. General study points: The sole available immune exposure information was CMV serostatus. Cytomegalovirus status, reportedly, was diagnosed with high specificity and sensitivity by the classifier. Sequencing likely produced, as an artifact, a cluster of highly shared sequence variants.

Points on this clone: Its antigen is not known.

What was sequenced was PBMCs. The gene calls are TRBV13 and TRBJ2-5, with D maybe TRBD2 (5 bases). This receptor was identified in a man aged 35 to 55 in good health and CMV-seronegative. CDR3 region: CASSLRTQQETQYF. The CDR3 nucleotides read TGTGCCAGCAGCCTAAGGACTCAACAAGAGACCCAGTACTTC.